The clone carrying this T cell receptor beta chain was found many times. This CDR3 has 13 amino acids. The V gene lost 3 bases and the J gene lost 6 bases, with 8 bases spanning the gap. CDR1 is LNHDA, CDR2 SQIVND, per germline (reference sequence). Amplification targeted the TCR beta CDR3 regions, with RNA transcripts as the source material. The authors performed first-round RT-PCR with HTBI primers and then a second-round multiplex PCR. TCRdb ran MiXCR on the multiplex PCR reads and lists one entry per CDR3 protein. The repertoire holds a few hundred thousand distinct CDR3 sequences, with about 17% as singletons. This record belongs to a study of Graves' ophthalmopathy and Graves' hyperthyroidism.

The sequence came from an adult man with Graves' ophthalmopathy. The J gene is TRBJ2-2, the V gene TRBV19; D call uncertain. Sequences were obtained from peripheral blood. The CDR3 DNA sequence: TGTGCCAGTAGTATTGGCGGCCCCGGGGAGCTGTTTTTT. As protein: CASSIGGPGELFF.